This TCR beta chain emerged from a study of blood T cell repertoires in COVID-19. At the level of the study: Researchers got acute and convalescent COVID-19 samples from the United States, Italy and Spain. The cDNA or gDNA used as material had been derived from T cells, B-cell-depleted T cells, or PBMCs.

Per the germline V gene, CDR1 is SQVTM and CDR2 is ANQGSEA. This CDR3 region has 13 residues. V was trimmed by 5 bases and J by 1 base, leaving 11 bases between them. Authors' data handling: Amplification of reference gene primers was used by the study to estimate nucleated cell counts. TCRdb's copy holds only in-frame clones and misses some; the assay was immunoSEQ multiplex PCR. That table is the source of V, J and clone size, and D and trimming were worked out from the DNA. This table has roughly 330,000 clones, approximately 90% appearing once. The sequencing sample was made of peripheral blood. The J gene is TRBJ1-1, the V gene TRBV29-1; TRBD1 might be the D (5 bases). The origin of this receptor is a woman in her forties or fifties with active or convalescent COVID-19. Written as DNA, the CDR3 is TGCAGCGTTAATCGCGGGGGGAACACTGAAGCTTTCTTT. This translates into CSVNRGGNTEAFF.